This T cell receptor beta chain was found in a study of cytotoxic CD8 clonotypes in ibrutinib-treated CLL. Target depth was 1 in 200,000 to 1 in 1 million T cells, about 10x per clonotype. Generated by immunoSEQ multiplex PCR, the TCRdb table keeps only in-frame clones and is missing some. The sample has about 140,000 clones; around 93% are singletons. The sequencing used PBMCs, collected after 12 months of ibrutinib treatment. The origin of this receptor is a human donor with chronic lymphocytic leukemia.

CDR3 sequence (DNA): TGTGCCGCGACCCGATTTGAGGGCGAGCAGTACTTC. This codes for CAATRFEGEQYF. The chain has TRBV28 and TRBJ2-7; D is perhaps TRBD2 (5 bases). This CDR3 spans 12 amino acids. The ends were cut back, 11 bases at V and 6 bases at J, with 17 bases in the middle. Germline V lookup: CDR1 MDHEN, CDR2 SYDVKM.